The source of this T cell receptor (beta chain) is a study of cytomegalovirus exposure and HLA in healthy donors. In regard to this clone: Its cognate antigen is unknown.

The PCR had 60 Vbeta and 13 Jbeta primers. Sequenced by immunoSEQ multiplex PCR; TCRdb stores in-frame clones only, minus some. This sample has 150,000 or so clones, with roughly 80% found just once. Findings of the study overall: Associated with HLA alleles at 0.05 false discovery rate in a later analysis were about 17,000 TCR beta sequences.

V lost 4 bases to trimming and J lost 5 bases, with 18 bases between them. This CDR3 region has 15 residues. The germline gives CDR1 SGHKS, CDR2 YYEKEE (reference sequence). Sequenced: PBMCs. This chain links TRBV5-5 with TRBJ1-2, with TRBD1 as a possible D gene (5 bases). This sequence originates from a man aged 35-49 years in good health and CMV-seropositive. In DNA, the CDR3 is TGTGCCAGCAGCGCGGGGCCGGGGGAAACATATGGCTACACCTTC. This codes for CASSAGPGETYGYTF.